A single sample gave rise to the 30 T cell receptor beta chains below, sequenced in a study of shared clonotypes between healthy human individuals (TCRdb year 2020). The library came from the immunoSEQ multiplex PCR assay. Sourced from immuneACCESS, this table was stored by TCRdb with only in-frame sequences that have V and J called. A share of the clones is absent; for the studies checked, an unresolved V gene accounts for under half, and the remainder has no known explanation. Present in this sample are some 2,500,000 clones, over 85% of which were seen just once. The biggest ten clones account for 0.35% to 0.45% of the sample. The sample consisted of naive CD4+ T cells from PBMCs. Taken with the paper, the label for cell subset or site translates to: CD45RA+ positively selected. The receptors originated from a young man in good health. Some clones in this sample may be carry-over from other donors' samples.

This clone was recorded only once. This rearrangement joins TRBV5-1 to TRBJ2-6; a possible D gene is TRBD1 (5 bases). Trimming left V 6 bases short and J 0 bases short, with 16 bases between. The germline CDR1 and CDR2 sequences are SGHRS and YFSETQ. The CDR3 is made up of 17 amino acids. This chain's CDR3 is CASKFGHPSSGANVLTF. The CDR3 region has the DNA TGCGCCAGCAAGTTCGGACACCCAAGCTCTGGGGCCAACGTCCTGACTTTC.

This sequence joins TRBV6-1 and TRBJ2-1, with D tentatively TRBD1 (6 bases). CDR3 length: 14 amino acids. Germline CDR1 MNHNS, CDR2 SASEGT. Trimming stripped 8 bases from V and 6 bases from J, with 17 bases between. Here the CDR3 DNA reads TGTGCCAGCGGGTGGGGGCAGGGCGTCAATGAGCAGTTCTTC. Its protein product is CASGWGQGVNEQFF.

This chain links TRBV4-2 with TRBJ1-2; unclear D gene. The CDR3 covers 14 residues. Germline-derived CDR1 and CDR2 are LGHNA and YNFKEQ. Trimming left V 0 bases short and J 7 bases short, with 12 bases between. The DNA for the CDR3 is TGTGCCAGCAGCCAAGAGTTGGTAGCGGCTGGCTACACCTTC. Translating it yields CASSQELVAAGYTF.

This chain joins TRBV2 and TRBJ2-1; 10 bases fit TRBD1. The CDR3 runs to 15 residues. Germline V CDR1 and CDR2: SNHLY, FYNNEI. V gave up 7 bases and J gave up 3 bases; unmatched junction bases: 6. In nucleotides, the CDR3 is TGTGCCAGCATTTGGGACAGGGGAGACTACAATGAGCAGTTCTTC. This sequence encodes CASIWDRGDYNEQFF. The variable domain in full, completed from reference TRBV2 and TRBJ2-1, reads EPEVTQTPSHQVTQMGQEVILRCVPISNHLYFYWYRQILGQKVEFLVSFYNNEISEKSEIFDDQFSVERPDGSNFTLKIRSTKLEDSAMYFCASIWDRGDYNEQFFGPGTRLTVL.

Notes on this clone: Other DNA sequences from this sample encode an identical CDR3 as well. The chain is built from TRBV27 and TRBJ1-5, with unresolved D. V was cut by 4 bases and J by 6 bases, with 22 bases left in between. The germline CDR1 and CDR2 sequences are MNHEY and SMNVEV (reference sequence). CDR3 length: 17 amino acids. CDR3 nucleotides: TGTGCCAGCAGTTCCTCTGGGAAACCACGGTATGGTCAGCCCCAGCATTTT. It encodes CASSSSGKPRYGQPQHF.

V usage is TRBV28 and J usage is TRBJ2-3; 10 bases are shared with TRBD1. The CDR3 contains 14 residues. The trim removed 6 bases at V and 9 bases at J, leaving 9 bases unmatched. Germline values: CDR1 MDHEN, CDR2 SYDVKM. The CDR3 sequence is CASRVNRGQGTQYF. The CDR3 DNA reads TGTGCCAGCAGGGTAAACAGGGGACAGGGGACGCAGTATTTT.

The chain has TRBV5-1 and TRBJ2-5; 12 positions agree with TRBD2. J gave up 4 bases and V 4 bases, and 5 bases lay outside the gene matches. The CDR3 has 15 residues. CDR1 is SGHRS, CDR2 YFSETQ, per germline. The CDR3 is CASSTGTSGPETQYF. CDR3 DNA sequence: TGCGCCAGCAGCACCGGGACTAGCGGGCCAGAGACCCAGTACTTC.

This clone was recorded once. V is TRBV5-8 and J is TRBJ2-7; 14 nucleotides match TRBD2. J gave up 6 bases and V 2 bases, and 7 bases lay outside the gene matches. The CDR3 has 16 residues. Germline V lookup: CDR1 SGHTS, CDR2 YDEGEE. In DNA, the CDR3 is TGTGCCAGCAGCTTAGGGACTAGCGGGAGCTTGGGCGAGCAGTACTTC. It codes for CASSLGTSGSLGEQYF.

The CDR3 region has the DNA TGTGCCAGCAGTGAATTAGCTAACACAGATACGCAGTATTTT. Translated: CASSELANTDTQYF. The rearrangement uses TRBV2 and TRBJ2-3; no definite D call. V was cut by 2 bases and J by 2 bases, with 8 bases left in between. The CDR3 is 14 residues long. Germline lookup yields CDR1 SNHLY and CDR2 FYNNEI.

The chain couples TRBV5-1 to TRBJ2-1, with 9 bases fitting TRBD2. CDR1 is SGHRS, CDR2 YFSETQ, per germline. V was pared by 0 bases and J by 8 bases, with 6 bases of the junction left unmatched. There are 15 residues in the CDR3. DNA for the CDR3: TGCGCCAGCAGCTTGGTGGGACTAGCTGCGGATGAGCAGTTCTTC. Its protein is CASSLVGLAADEQFF.

This chain joins TRBV11-2 and TRBJ2-5, with D possibly TRBD2 on 5 matching bases. Germline V gives CDR1 SGHAT, CDR2 FQNNGV. This CDR3 spans 14 amino acids. The ends were cut back, 4 bases at V and 5 bases at J, with 14 bases in the middle. The CDR3, as DNA: TGTGCCAGCAGCTCCAGACCCCGCGGGGAGACCCAGTACTTC. Translation: CASSSRPRGETQYF.

The chain is built from TRBV27 and TRBJ2-1; no firm D call. The CDR3 has 16 amino acids. Trimming removed 4 bases at V and 0 bases at J, with 13 bases between. CDR1 MNHEY and CDR2 SMNVEV come from the germline V gene (reference sequence). The CDR3 nucleotides read TGTGCCAGCAGTTCTCCCTTGCGGAACTCCTACAATGAGCAGTTCTTC. This gives the protein CASSSPLRNSYNEQFF.

The chain uses TRBV15 and TRBJ1-5; TRBD1 agrees at 8 bases. J gave up 6 bases and V 2 bases, and 6 bases lay outside the gene matches. CDR1 LNHNV and CDR2 YYDKDF come from the germline V gene (reference sequence). The CDR3 loop spans 15 amino acids. CDR3 loop: CATSRNQGAGQPQHF. CDR3 DNA: TGTGCCACCAGCAGAAACCAGGGGGCAGGTCAGCCCCAGCATTTT.

The genes are TRBV4-2 and TRBJ2-2; weak D call: TRBD1 (6 bases). This CDR3 is built from 16 residues. Deletions cut 3 bases from V and 6 bases from J, with 17 bases between. Germline V gene sequence: CDR1 LGHNA, CDR2 YNFKEQ. The CDR3 here is CASSQPNLQGPGELFF. In DNA, the CDR3 is TGTGCCAGCAGCCAGCCCAACCTACAGGGTCCCGGGGAGCTGTTTTTT.

Here the CDR3 reads CASSLDSNNYEQYF. The CDR3 nucleotides read TGTGCCAGCAGCTTAGATTCAAATAACTACGAGCAGTACTTC. V and J are TRBV7-2 and TRBJ2-7; D gene uncertain. V lost 1 base to trimming and J lost 3 bases, with 10 bases between them. Germline CDR1 is SGHTA and CDR2 is FQGNSA. The CDR3 runs 14 residues. Complete variable domain (other parts from reference TRBV7-2 and TRBJ2-7): GAGVSQSPSNKVTEKGKDVELRCDPISGHTALYWYRQSLGQGLEFLIYFQGNSAPDKSGLPSDRFSAERTGGSVSTLTIQRTQQEDSAVYLCASSLDSNNYEQYFGPGTRLTVT.

The CDR3, as DNA: TGTGCCAGCAGCTTGGTCGGGGGCGCGGGCACCGGGGAGCTGTTTTTT. It translates to CASSLVGGAGTGELFF. This chain uses TRBV5-6 with TRBJ2-2; D is tentatively TRBD1 or TRBD2 (6 bases each). There are 16 residues in the CDR3. Germline V lookup: CDR1 SGHDT, CDR2 YYEEEE. V was trimmed by 0 bases and J by 4 bases, leaving 13 bases between them.

As regards this clone: Other nucleotide sequences in the sample specify the same CDR3. V is TRBV27 and J is TRBJ1-1, with 7 positions matching TRBD1. This CDR3 has 13 residues. Germline assignment: CDR1 MNHEY and CDR2 SMNVEV (reference sequence). The V segment lost 6 bases and the J segment 1 base; nucleotides outside the gene matches: 2. The CDR3 DNA is TGTGCCAGCAGCAGACAGGGGAACACTGAAGCTTTCTTT. It translates to CASSRQGNTEAFF.

V and J are TRBV28 and TRBJ2-7, with D perhaps TRBD1 (6 bases). The CDR3 has 17 amino acids. V shed 2 bases and J shed 3 bases, with 20 bases lying between them. The germline gives CDR1 MDHEN, CDR2 SYDVKM. The CDR3 loop reads CASSLKTGSKRRYEQYF. The CDR3 DNA sequence: TGTGCCAGCAGTTTAAAAACAGGGTCCAAGCGTCGCTACGAGCAGTACTTC.

The chain is built from TRBV9 and TRBJ1-1; no definite D call. The V end was cut by 2 bases, the J end by 3 bases, with 11 bases between. The germline gives CDR1 SGDLS, CDR2 YYNGEE. This CDR3 is built from 14 residues. In nucleotides, the CDR3 is TGTGCCAGCAGCGTCATGGACGGAGACACTGAAGCTTTCTTT. This sequence encodes CASSVMDGDTEAFF.

Comment on this clone: Other DNA variants within this sample encode the same CDR3. The rearrangement links TRBV7-3 to TRBJ1-1; D perhaps matches TRBD1 (5 bases). Germline-derived CDR1 and CDR2 are SGHTA and FQGTGA. Trimming cost V 2 bases and J 8 bases, with 12 bases left between them. This CDR3 spans 13 amino acids. Written as DNA, the CDR3 is TGTGCCAGCAGCTTATACGGGGGAACAGAAGCTTTCTTT. The encoded protein is CASSLYGGTEAFF. Looking up the rest from reference TRBV7-3 and TRBJ1-1 gives the full variable domain: GAGVSQTPSNKVTEKGKYVELRCDPISGHTALYWYRQSLGQGPEFLIYFQGTGAADDSGLPNDRFFAVRPEGSVSTLKIQRTERGDSAVYLCASSLYGGTEAFFGQGTRLTVV.

On this clone itself: At one end, the junction sequence differs from germline, possibly due to a read error. The chain carries TRBV10-3 and TRBJ1-2, with 7 bases that match TRBD1. Per germline, CDR1 ENHRY and CDR2 SYGVKD. This CDR3 region has 13 residues. The CDR3 spells CATSGQLDYGYTF. Here the CDR3 DNA reads TGCGCCACCTCGGGACAGCTAGATTATGGCTACACCTTC.

On this clone: One junction end does not reproduce the germline sequence, and a read error may be involved. V is TRBV6-1 and J is TRBJ2-7; D is perhaps TRBD1 (7 bases). Germline CDR1 and CDR2: MNHNS and SASEGT. The CDR3 contains 12 residues. The CDR3 loop is CASSEARQGGDF. CDR3 nucleotide sequence: TGTGCCAGCAGTGAGGCGAGACAGGGCGGGGACTTC.

V usage is TRBV2 and J usage is TRBJ2-5, with D unresolved. The CDR3 is 11 amino acids. Trimming removed 10 bases at V and 1 base at J, with 7 bases between. Germline CDR1 is SNHLY and CDR2 is FYNNEI. The CDR3 DNA sequence: TGTGCCAACTCCCCCCAAGAGACCCAGTACTTC. This codes for CANSPQETQYF. Variable domain in full (rest from reference TRBV2 and TRBJ2-5): EPEVTQTPSHQVTQMGQEVILRCVPISNHLYFYWYRQILGQKVEFLVSFYNNEISEKSEIFDDQFSVERPDGSNFTLKIRSTKLEDSAMYFCANSPQETQYFGPGTRLLVL.

This clone was seen a single time. The rearrangement joins TRBV7-2 to TRBJ2-4; the D gene could be TRBD1 or TRBD2 (7 bases each). This CDR3 has 14 residues. CDR1 and CDR2 from the germline V gene are SGHTA and FQGNSA. Trimming left V 5 bases short and J 8 bases short, with 16 bases between. CDR3 protein: CASSKTTGRDIQYF. The CDR3 DNA reads as TGTGCCAGCAGCAAGACGACAGGGAGGGACATTCAGTACTTC.

This CDR3 is CASSLGGTGKDGYTF. The CDR3 DNA follows: TGTGCCAGCAGCTTAGGCGGGACAGGGAAGGATGGCTACACCTTC. The chain combines TRBV7-2 with TRBJ1-2; 9 nucleotides match TRBD1. V lost 1 base, J lost 6 bases, and 6 bases stayed unmatched. The CDR3 runs 15 residues. Germline CDR1 SGHTA, CDR2 FQGNSA. Supplemented by reference TRBV7-2 and TRBJ1-2, the full variable domain reads GAGVSQSPSNKVTEKGKDVELRCDPISGHTALYWYRQSLGQGLEFLIYFQGNSAPDKSGLPSDRFSAERTGGSVSTLTIQRTQQEDSAVYLCASSLGGTGKDGYTFGSGTRLTVV.

This chain joins TRBV5-1 and TRBJ2-4; D unclear. The germline CDR1 and CDR2 sequences are SGHRS and YFSETQ. Trimming cost V 2 bases and J 5 bases, with 8 bases left between them. CDR3 size: 13 residues. The CDR3 protein is CASSFGPQNIQYF. The CDR3 DNA reads TGCGCCAGCAGCTTTGGTCCGCAAAACATTCAGTACTTC. The full variable domain, with the rest looked up from reference TRBV5-1 and TRBJ2-4, is KAGVTQTPRYLIKTRGQQVTLSCSPISGHRSVSWYQQTPGQGLQFLFEYFSETQRNKGNFPGRFSGRQFSNSRSEMNVSTLELGDSALYLCASSFGPQNIQYFGAGTRLSVL.

The V gene is TRBV7-3, the J gene TRBJ2-3; 12 bases match TRBD2. The CDR3 extends over 16 amino acids. CDR1 is SGHTA, CDR2 FQGTGA, per germline. V dropped 5 bases and J dropped 0; count of bases not matched to a gene: 3. DNA of the CDR3: TGTGCCAGCAGCGAAGGGACTAGCGGGAGCACAGATACGCAGTATTTT. Translated: CASSEGTSGSTDTQYF. Based on the CDR3 plus reference TRBV7-3 and TRBJ2-3, the full variable domain is GAGVSQTPSNKVTEKGKYVELRCDPISGHTALYWYRQSLGQGPEFLIYFQGTGAADDSGLPNDRFFAVRPEGSVSTLKIQRTERGDSAVYLCASSEGTSGSTDTQYFGPGTRLTVL.

The chain carries TRBV11-2 and TRBJ1-3; TRBD1 agrees at 7 bases. With V trimmed by 5 bases and J by 0 bases, 13 bases remained unmatched. Per germline, CDR1 SGHAT and CDR2 FQNNGV. The CDR3 totals 18 residues. CDR3 region: CASSQGGRAKYSGNTIYF. Here the CDR3 DNA reads TGTGCCAGCAGCCAGGGGGGCAGGGCGAAATACTCTGGAAACACCATATATTTT.

Turning to this clone: This sample also contains other DNA sequences that code for the same CDR3. This chain connects TRBV18 to TRBJ1-1; TRBD1 matches 8 bases. CDR3 size: 14 residues. In germline, CDR1 is KGHSH, CDR2 LQKENI. V trimming: 3 bases; J trimming: 1 base; junction bases outside the gene matches: 1. DNA for the CDR3: TGTGCCAGCTCACCTGGACAGGGGAACACTGAAGCTTTCTTT. This gives the protein CASSPGQGNTEAFF.

This chain links TRBV7-7 with TRBJ2-3, with TRBD1 matching over 9 bases. Looked up from germline, CDR1 is SSHAT and CDR2 is FNYEAQ (reference sequence). V trimming: 5 bases; J trimming: 6 bases; junction bases outside the gene matches: 6. CDR3 size: 14 residues. CDR3 residues: CASSIQGAGDTQYF. The CDR3 DNA follows: TGTGCCAGCAGCATACAGGGGGCGGGTGATACGCAGTATTTT.